This T cell receptor (beta chain) was captured in a study of cytomegalovirus exposure and HLA in healthy donors. Comments on this clone: Its antigen is not known.

Findings of the study overall: The study found most TCR sequences rare, yet found some public TCRs in many donors. Prior analysis indicated that the majority of TCR beta V segments exhibited productivity approximately 90% or approximately 30% of the time. In a later analysis, a genetic analysis reported fewer productive-TCR N-insertions in an Asian-associated ancestry cluster than the cohort average. Researchers had no immune exposure information except CMV serostatus available.

Germline V lookup: CDR1 MNHEY, CDR2 SMNVEV (reference sequence). After removal of 2 bases from V and 8 bases from J, the junction contained 5 bases not matched to a gene. The CDR3 loop spans 13 amino acids. Primers: 60 Vbeta forward and 13 Jbeta reverse. TCRdb's copy holds only in-frame clones and misses some; the assay was immunoSEQ multiplex PCR. The table lists 150,000 to 200,000 clones, with under 2.5% in the top ten. This chain joins TRBV27 and TRBJ1-2; 7 bases agree with TRBD1. This clonotype was sampled from a man between 25 and 39 years old in good health and CMV-seronegative. The material sequenced was PBMCs. The CDR3 region has the DNA TGTGCCAGCAGTTTAGAGGGGGCCGGCGGCTACACCTTC. Translating it yields CASSLEGAGGYTF.